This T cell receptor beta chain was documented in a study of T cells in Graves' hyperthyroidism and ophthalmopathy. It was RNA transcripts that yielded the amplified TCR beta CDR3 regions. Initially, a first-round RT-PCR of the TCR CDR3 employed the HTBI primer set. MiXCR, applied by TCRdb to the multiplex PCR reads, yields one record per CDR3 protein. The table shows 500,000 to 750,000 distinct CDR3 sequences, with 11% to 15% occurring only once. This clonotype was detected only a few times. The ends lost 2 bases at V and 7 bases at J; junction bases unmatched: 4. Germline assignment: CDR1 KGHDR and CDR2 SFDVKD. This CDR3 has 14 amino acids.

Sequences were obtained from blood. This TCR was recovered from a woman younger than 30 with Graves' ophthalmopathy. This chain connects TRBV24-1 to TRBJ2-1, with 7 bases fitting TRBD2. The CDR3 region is CATSDSGRRNEQFF. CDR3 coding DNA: TGTGCCACCAGTGATTCCGGGAGGCGGAATGAGCAGTTCTTC.